The 6 T cell receptor beta chains presented below share a single source sample, sequenced in a study of shared clonotypes between healthy human individuals (dated by TCRdb to the early 2020s). The method was the immunoSEQ multiplex PCR assay. In its TCRdb copy, this immuneACCESS table keeps in-frame sequences only and misses some clones. Where compared with another copy, unresolved V genes explain less than half of these, and the others have no known cause. This sample lists fewer than 650,000 clones; over 65% were detected once. The leading ten clones occupy roughly 13% of the sample. Material for sequencing was PBMCs. The receptors were sampled from a woman aged 40 to 50 in good health. Some clones in this sample may be carry-over from other donors' samples.

V usage is TRBV29-1 and J usage is TRBJ2-2; 7 positions match TRBD2. Looked up from germline, CDR1 is SQVTM and CDR2 is ANQGSEA. The CDR3 extends over 15 amino acids. Trimming at V came to 4 bases and at J to 4 bases, leaving 9 bases not matched to a gene. CDR3 coding DNA: TGCAGCGTTGCTGGGGCGGGAGAAGTCACCGGGGAGCTGTTTTTT. Protein: CSVAGAGEVTGELFF.

This chain connects TRBV2 to TRBJ2-5; no definite D call. V was trimmed by 7 bases and J by 3 bases, leaving 9 bases between them. The CDR3 length is 12 residues. Germline V CDR1 and CDR2: SNHLY, FYNNEI. The CDR3 coding sequence is TGTGCCAGCACCGACAATAAAGAGACCCAGTACTTC. As protein: CASTDNKETQYF.

This chain uses TRBV11-2 with TRBJ2-1; 9 bases align to TRBD2. CDR3 length: 15 residues. Losses at the gene ends were 2 bases for V and 5 bases for J; bases not matched to a gene: 4. From germline, CDR1 is SGHAT and CDR2 FQNNGV. The CDR3 sequence is CASSLLAGRNNEQFF. The CDR3 coding sequence is TGTGCCAGCAGCTTACTAGCGGGAAGGAACAATGAGCAGTTCTTC.

This clone was observed a few times. J is TRBJ2-5 and V is TRBV18; D possibly matches TRBD1 or TRBD2 (5 bases each). The CDR3 has 14 residues. CDR1 KGHSH and CDR2 LQKENI come from the germline V gene. V was pared by 2 bases and J by 2 bases, with 9 bases between. The DNA for the CDR3 is TGTGCCAGCTCACCATTGGGGGAGCAAGAGACCCAGTACTTC. Translation: CASSPLGEQETQYF.

This clone was seen only a few times. Additional DNA sequences in this sample encode the identical CDR3. The CDR3 loop reads CASSSPRGYTF. The DNA for the CDR3 is TGTGCCAGCAGCAGTCCTCGGGGCTACACCTTC. The rearrangement joins TRBV28 to TRBJ1-2; D remains ambiguous. The CDR3 has 11 residues. CDR1 and CDR2 from the germline V gene are MDHEN and SYDVKM. Trimming stripped 6 bases from V and 8 bases from J, with 10 bases between.

Turning to this clone: It may be a read error: a sequence one base away is much more abundant. V usage is TRBV7-2 and J usage is TRBJ2-2; a possible D gene is TRBD1 (5 bases). V was cut by 5 bases and J by 7 bases, with 11 bases left in between. The CDR3 is 13 amino acids. The germline V gene has CDR1 SGHTA and CDR2 FQGNSA. The CDR3 spells CASSQVDNGELFF. CDR3 bases: TGTGCCAGCAGCCAAGTGGACAACGGGGAGCTGTTTTTT.